This TCR beta chain derives from a study of T cells in localized non-small cell lung cancer. Trimming cost V 5 bases and J 6 bases, with 11 bases left between them. The V gene's germline CDR1 is MNHNS and CDR2 SASEGT. This CDR3 spans 12 amino acids. Libraries were prepared by immunoSEQ multiplex PCR; TCRdb keeps only in-frame clonotypes and omits some of them. The sample has about 45,000 clones; around 86% are singletons. Note on this clone: The target antigen is unknown.

Points from the study as a whole: Elevated circulating T cell density in blood was associated with longer overall survival. A median around 57 of the top 100 tumor clones appeared in adjacent lung.

Source: peripheral blood mononuclear cells, taken before any cancer treatment. This TCR was sampled from a man aged 40-75 years with stage III lung adenocarcinoma. The chain combines TRBV6-1 with TRBJ2-7; unclear D gene. The CDR3 DNA reads TGTGCCAGCAGTCCCAGGTACTCCGAGCAGTACTTC. As protein: CASSPRYSEQYF.